This TCR beta chain emerged from a study of naive and memory T cell subsets. V was shortened by 3 bases and J by 3 bases, with 6 bases between the two germline ends. CDR1 and CDR2 (germline): SGHTA, FQGNSA. CDR3 length: 12 residues. Both TRBC1 and TRBC2 were covered by a beta constant-region primer of two equimolar oligonucleotides. Ligated cDNA was amplified by four rounds of PCR with nested alpha and beta constant-region primers and SP2. A single record per CDR3 protein comes from TCRdb applying MiXCR to the UMI-ligation and nested PCR reads. The sample lists some 82,000 distinct CDR3 sequences; roughly 10% were seen once. This clonotype came up a few times. Its target is unknown. Whole-study results and caveats: A few larger clonotypes appeared in naive repertoires, especially CD8, possibly memory cells re-expressing CD45RA. In naive cells, over 85% of TCR sequences were seen only once. TCR abundance followed a power law differing between naive and memory subsets.

J is TRBJ2-7 and V is TRBV7-2; tentatively, D is TRBD1 or TRBD2 (5 bases each). Sequences were obtained from naive CD4+ T cells from blood. The sequence derives from a human donor in good health. CDR3 sequence reads: CASSLGDYEQYF. The CDR3 DNA reads TGTGCCAGCAGCTTGGGGGACTACGAGCAGTACTTC.